This T cell receptor beta chain was profiled in a study of blood T cell repertoires in COVID-19. At the level of the study: The cDNA or gDNA used as material had been derived from T cells, B-cell-depleted T cells, or PBMCs.

Enrollees, roughly 18 to 89 years old, lived in around 23 US areas. Clones were read by immunoSEQ multiplex PCR, and TCRdb kept only the in-frame ones, dropping some. The top ten hold roughly 2% of the sample, which has 200,000 to 250,000 clones, approximately 85% seen once. What was sequenced was PBMCs or T cells enriched from blood (not recorded which). The receptor's source is a woman aged 45-60 years who had recovered from COVID-19.

The CDR3 here is CASSVDSGLYNEQFF. CDR3 sequence (DNA): TGTGCCAGCAGCGTAGATTCAGGCCTCTACAATGAGCAGTTCTTC. This chain links TRBV9 with TRBJ2-1; no reliable D call. Germline CDR1 and CDR2: SGDLS and YYNGEE. Trimming shortened V by 0 bases and J by 3 bases, and 10 bases separated the two germline ends. This CDR3 spans 15 amino acids.